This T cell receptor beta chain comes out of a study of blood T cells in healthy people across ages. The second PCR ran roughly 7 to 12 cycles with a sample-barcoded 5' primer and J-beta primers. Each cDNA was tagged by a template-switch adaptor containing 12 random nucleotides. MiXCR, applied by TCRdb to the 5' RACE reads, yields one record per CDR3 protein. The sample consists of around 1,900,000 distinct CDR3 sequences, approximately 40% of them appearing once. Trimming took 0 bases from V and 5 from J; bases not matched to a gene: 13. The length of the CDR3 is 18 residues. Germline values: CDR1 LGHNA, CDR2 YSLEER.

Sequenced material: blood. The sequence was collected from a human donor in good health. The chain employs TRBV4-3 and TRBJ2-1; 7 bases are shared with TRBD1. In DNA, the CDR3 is TGCGCCAGCAGCCAAGATCTTGTCTACAGCCAGGGGGACAATGAGCAGTTCTTC. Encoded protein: CASSQDLVYSQGDNEQFF.